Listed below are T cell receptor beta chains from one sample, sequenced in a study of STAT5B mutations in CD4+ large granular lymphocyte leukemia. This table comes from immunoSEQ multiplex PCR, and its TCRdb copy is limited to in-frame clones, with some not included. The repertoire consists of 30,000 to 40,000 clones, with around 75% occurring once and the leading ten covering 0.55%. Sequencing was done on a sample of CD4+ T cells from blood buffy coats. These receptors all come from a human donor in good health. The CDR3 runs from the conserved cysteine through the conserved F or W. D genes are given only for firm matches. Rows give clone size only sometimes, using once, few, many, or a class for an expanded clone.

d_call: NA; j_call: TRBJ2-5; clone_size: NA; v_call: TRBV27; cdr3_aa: CASSSVLAGETQYF; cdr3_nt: TGTGCCAGCAGTTCGGTACTAGCCGGGGAGACCCAGTACTTC
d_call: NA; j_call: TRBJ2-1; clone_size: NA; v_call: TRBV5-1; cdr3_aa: CASSFSSSSYNEQFF; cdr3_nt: TGCGCCAGCAGCTTTTCAAGCAGTTCCTACAATGAGCAGTTCTTC
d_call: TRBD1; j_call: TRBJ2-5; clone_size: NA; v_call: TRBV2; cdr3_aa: CASRGQGAPMETQYF; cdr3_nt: TGTGCCAGCAGGGGACAGGGGGCGCCGATGGAGACCCAGTACTTC
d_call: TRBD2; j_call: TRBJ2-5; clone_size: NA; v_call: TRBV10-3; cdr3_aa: CAISREGRETQYF; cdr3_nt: TGTGCCATCAGTCGGGAGGGCCGCGAGACCCAGTACTTC
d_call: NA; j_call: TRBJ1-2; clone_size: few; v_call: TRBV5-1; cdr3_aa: CASSPEAYGYTF; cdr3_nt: TGCGCCAGCAGCCCGGAGGCCTATGGCTACACCTTC
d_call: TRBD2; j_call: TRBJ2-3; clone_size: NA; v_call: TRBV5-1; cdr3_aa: CASSTAFSGTDTQYF; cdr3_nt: TGCGCCAGCAGCACTGCCTTTAGCGGGACAGATACGCAGTATTTT
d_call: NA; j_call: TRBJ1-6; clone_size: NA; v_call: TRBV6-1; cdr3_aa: CASSEGQASSPLHF; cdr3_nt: TGTGCCAGCAGTGAAGGACAGGCTAGTTCACCCCTCCACTTT
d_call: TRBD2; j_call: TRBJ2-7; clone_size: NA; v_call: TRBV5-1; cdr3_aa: CASSLSGRSDGEQYF; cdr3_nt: TGCGCCAGCAGCTTGAGCGGGAGGAGTGATGGCGAGCAGTACTTC
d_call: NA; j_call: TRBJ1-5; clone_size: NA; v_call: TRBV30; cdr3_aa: CAWSVGARNQPQHF; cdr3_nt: TGTGCCTGGAGTGTGGGGGCTCGCAATCAGCCCCAGCATTTT
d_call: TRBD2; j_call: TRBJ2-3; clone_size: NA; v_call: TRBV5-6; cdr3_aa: CASSLSGGAADTQYF; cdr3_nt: TGTGCCAGCAGCCTTAGCGGGGGGGCGGCGGATACGCAGTATTTT
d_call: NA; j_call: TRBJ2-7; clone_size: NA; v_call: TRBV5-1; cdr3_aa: CASSLSASGMQYF; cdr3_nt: TGCGCCAGCAGCTTGAGTGCTTCGGGGATGCAGTACTTC
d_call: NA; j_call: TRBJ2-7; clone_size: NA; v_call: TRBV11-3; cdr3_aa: CASSLDPGTVGEQYF; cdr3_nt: TGTGCCAGCAGCTTAGACCCGGGGACGGTGGGAGAGCAGTACTTC
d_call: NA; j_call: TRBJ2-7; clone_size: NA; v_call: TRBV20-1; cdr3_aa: CSARFAYEQYF; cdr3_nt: TGCAGTGCTAGATTCGCCTACGAGCAGTACTTC
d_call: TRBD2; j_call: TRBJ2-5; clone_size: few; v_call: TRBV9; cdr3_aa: CASSVVGGGTSETQYF; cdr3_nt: TGTGCCAGCAGCGTAGTAGGGGGAGGGACTAGTGAGACCCAGTACTTC
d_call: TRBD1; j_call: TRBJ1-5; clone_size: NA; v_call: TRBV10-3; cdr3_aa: CAIALTGTGGKSNQPQHF; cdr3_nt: TGTGCCATCGCCCTTACCGGGACAGGGGGCAAGAGCAATCAGCCCCAGCATTTT
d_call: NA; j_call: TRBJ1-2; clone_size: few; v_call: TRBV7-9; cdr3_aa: CASSLAGGSGYTF; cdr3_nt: TGTGCCAGCAGCTTAGCGGGGGGCTCTGGCTACACCTTC
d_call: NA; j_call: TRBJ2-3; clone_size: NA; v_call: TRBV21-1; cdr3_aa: CASSPLGLASPTDTQYF; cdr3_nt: TGTGCCAGCAGCCCCCTCGGACTAGCATCTCCCACAGATACGCAGTATTTT
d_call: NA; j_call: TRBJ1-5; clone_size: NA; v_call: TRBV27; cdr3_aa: CASSLSGVNQPQHF; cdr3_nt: TGTGCCAGCAGTTTATCAGGGGTTAATCAGCCCCAGCATTTT
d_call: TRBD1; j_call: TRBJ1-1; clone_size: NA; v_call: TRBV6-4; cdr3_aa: CASSAGGLNTEAFF; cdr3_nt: TGTGCCAGCAGTGCAGGGGGCCTGAACACTGAAGCTTTCTTT
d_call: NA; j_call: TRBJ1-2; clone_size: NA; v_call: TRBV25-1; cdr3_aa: CASSATEGRRSYGYTF; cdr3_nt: TGTGCCAGCAGTGCAACCGAGGGTCGGAGATCTTATGGCTACACCTTC
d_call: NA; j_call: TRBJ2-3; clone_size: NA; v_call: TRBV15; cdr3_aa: CATSRDDRSDTQYF; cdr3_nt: TGTGCCACCAGCAGAGATGACCGCTCCGATACGCAGTATTTT
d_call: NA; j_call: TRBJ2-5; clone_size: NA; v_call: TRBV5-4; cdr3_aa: CASSYSASPQETQYF; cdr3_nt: TGTGCCAGCAGCTATAGCGCTTCTCCCCAAGAGACCCAGTACTTC
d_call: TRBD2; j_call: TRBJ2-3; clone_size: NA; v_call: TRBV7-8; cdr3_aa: CASSLWAGVDTQYF; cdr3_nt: TGTGCCAGCAGCTTATGGGCGGGAGTGGATACGCAGTATTTT
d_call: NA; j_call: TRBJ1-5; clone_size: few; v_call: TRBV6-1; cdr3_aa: CASTQWGEGQPQHF; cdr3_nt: TGTGCCAGCACCCAATGGGGGGAAGGACAGCCCCAGCATTTT
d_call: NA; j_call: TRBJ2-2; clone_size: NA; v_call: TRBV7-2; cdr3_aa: CASSRRDLTGELFF; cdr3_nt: TGTGCCAGCAGCCGCCGGGACCTCACCGGGGAGCTGTTTTTT
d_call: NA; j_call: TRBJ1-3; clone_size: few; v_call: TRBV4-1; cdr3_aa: CASSQSFSEGNTIYF; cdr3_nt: TGCGCCAGCAGCCAGTCCTTCTCGGAGGGAAACACCATATATTTT
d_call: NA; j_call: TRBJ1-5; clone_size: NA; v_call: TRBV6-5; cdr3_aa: CASSYSGNSNQPQHF; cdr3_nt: TGTGCCAGCAGTTACTCGGGAAATAGCAATCAGCCCCAGCATTTT
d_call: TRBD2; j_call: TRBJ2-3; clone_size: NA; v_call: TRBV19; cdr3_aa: CASSPGLADSDTQYF; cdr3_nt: TGTGCCAGTAGTCCGGGACTAGCGGACTCAGATACGCAGTATTTT
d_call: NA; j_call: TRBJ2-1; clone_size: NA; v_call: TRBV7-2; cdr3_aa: CASSLFTADNEQFF; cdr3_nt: TGTGCCAGCAGTCTCTTTACAGCTGACAATGAGCAGTTCTTC
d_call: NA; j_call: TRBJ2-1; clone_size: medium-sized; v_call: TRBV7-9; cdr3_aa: CASSPPGSSVYNEQFF; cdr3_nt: TGTGCCAGCAGCCCCCCGGGCTCTAGCGTGTACAATGAGCAGTTCTTC
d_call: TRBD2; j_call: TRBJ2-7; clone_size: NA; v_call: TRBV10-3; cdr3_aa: CAISEVAGDRAYEQYF; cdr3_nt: TGTGCCATCAGTGAGGTAGCGGGAGATCGGGCCTACGAGCAGTACTTC
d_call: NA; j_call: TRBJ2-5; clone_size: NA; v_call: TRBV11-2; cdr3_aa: CASSSDPGQYETQYF; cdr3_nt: TGTGCCAGCAGCTCCGATCCGGGGCAGTATGAGACCCAGTACTTC
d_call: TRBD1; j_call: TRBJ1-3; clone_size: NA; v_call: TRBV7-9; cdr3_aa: CASSFEGAAGNTIYF; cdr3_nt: TGTGCCAGCAGCTTTGAGGGGGCCGCTGGAAACACCATATATTTT
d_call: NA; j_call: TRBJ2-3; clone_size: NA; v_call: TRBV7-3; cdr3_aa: CASSRDVAGTQYF; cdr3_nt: TGTGCCAGCAGCCGGGACGTGGCTGGAACGCAGTATTTT
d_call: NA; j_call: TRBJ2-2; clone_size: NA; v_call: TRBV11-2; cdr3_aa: CASKFWGQNTGELFF; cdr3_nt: TGTGCCAGCAAATTCTGGGGGCAGAACACCGGGGAGCTGTTTTTT
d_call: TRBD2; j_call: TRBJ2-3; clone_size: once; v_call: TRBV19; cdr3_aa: CASSRAGSAVDTQYF; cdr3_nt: TGTGCCAGTAGTAGAGCGGGGAGTGCGGTAGATACGCAGTATTTT
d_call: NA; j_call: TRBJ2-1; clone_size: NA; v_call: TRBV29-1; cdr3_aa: CSVEIRGTYNEQFF; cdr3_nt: TGCAGCGTTGAAATACGGGGGACGTACAATGAGCAGTTCTTC
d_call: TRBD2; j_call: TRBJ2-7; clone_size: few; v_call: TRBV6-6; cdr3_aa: CASSGGAHEQYF; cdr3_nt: TGTGCCAGCAGCGGGGGGGCCCACGAGCAGTACTTC
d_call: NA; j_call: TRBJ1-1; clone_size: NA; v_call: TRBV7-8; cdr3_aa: CASSPRYPGEAEAFF; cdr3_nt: TGTGCCAGCAGCCCGAGGTACCCAGGGGAGGCCGAAGCTTTCTTT
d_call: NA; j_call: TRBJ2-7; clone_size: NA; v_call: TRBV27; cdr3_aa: CASSFRETGNYEQYF; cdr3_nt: TGTGCCAGCAGTTTCCGGGAGACAGGGAACTACGAGCAGTACTTC
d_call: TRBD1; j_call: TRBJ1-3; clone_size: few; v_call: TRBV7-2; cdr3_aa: CASSLGRDSSGNTIYF; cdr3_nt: TGTGCCAGCAGCTTGGGCCGGGACAGCAGTGGAAACACCATATATTTT
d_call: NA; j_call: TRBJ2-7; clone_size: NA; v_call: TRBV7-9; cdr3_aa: CASSLAQTEQYF; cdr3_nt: TGTGCCAGCAGCTTAGCCCAAACCGAGCAGTACTTC
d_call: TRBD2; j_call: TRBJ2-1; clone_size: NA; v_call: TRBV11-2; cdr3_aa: CASSLDLTGGAAYNEQFF; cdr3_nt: TGTGCCAGCAGCTTAGATCTTACCGGGGGGGCCGCCTACAATGAGCAGTTCTTC
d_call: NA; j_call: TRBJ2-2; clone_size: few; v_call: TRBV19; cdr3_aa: CASSISASGELFF; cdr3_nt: TGTGCCAGTAGTATTTCGGCCTCCGGGGAGCTGTTTTTT
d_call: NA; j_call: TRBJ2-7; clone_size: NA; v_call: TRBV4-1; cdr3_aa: CASSQASTDAYEQYF; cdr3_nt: TGCGCCAGCAGCCAAGCTAGCACCGATGCCTACGAGCAGTACTTC
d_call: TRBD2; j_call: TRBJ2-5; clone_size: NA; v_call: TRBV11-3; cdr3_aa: CASSRAGGQQETQYF; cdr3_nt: TGTGCCAGCAGCCGAGCGGGAGGGCAACAAGAGACCCAGTACTTC
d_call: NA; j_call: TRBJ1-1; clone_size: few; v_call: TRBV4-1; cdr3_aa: CASSQEPGAGTEAFF; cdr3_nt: TGCGCCAGCAGCCAAGAACCCGGGGCAGGGACTGAAGCTTTCTTT
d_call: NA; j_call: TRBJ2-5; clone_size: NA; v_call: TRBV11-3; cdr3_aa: CASSLQSQETQYF; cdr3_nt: TGTGCCAGCAGCCTACAGAGCCAAGAGACCCAGTACTTC
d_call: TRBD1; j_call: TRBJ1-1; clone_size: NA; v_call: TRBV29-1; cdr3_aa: CSVEGARGTFF; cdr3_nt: TGCAGCGTTGAGGGGGCCAGGGGGACTTTCTTT
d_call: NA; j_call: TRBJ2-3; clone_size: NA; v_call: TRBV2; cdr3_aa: CASSSGSTDTQYF; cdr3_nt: TGTGCCAGCAGTAGCGGTAGCACAGATACGCAGTATTTT
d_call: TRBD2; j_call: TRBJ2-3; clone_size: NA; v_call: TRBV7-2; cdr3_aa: CASSWTSGSEDTQYF; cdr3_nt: TGTGCCAGCAGCTGGACTAGCGGGAGTGAGGATACGCAGTATTTT
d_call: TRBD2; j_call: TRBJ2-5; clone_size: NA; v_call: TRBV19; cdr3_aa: CASSLGGFSGPQETQYF; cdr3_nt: TGTGCCAGTTCTCTTGGGGGATTTAGCGGGCCTCAAGAGACCCAGTACTTC
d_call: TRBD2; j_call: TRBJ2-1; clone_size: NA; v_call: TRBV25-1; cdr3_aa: CASSESGGPNEQFF; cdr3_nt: TGTGCCAGCAGTGAATCGGGGGGGCCCAATGAGCAGTTCTTC